Below are 30 T cell receptor beta chains sequenced from a single sample in a study of blood T cell repertoires in COVID-19. The repertoire was sequenced with immunoSEQ multiplex PCR; TCRdb's copy has only in-frame clones and lacks some. This repertoire shows 95,000 to 150,000 clones, roughly 85% found once; its top ten account for approximately 4.3%. Sequencing used peripheral blood. Source of these receptors: a man aged 40-50 years with acute or convalescent COVID-19.

V gene TRBV19 combines with J gene TRBJ1-5; perhaps TRBD1 as D (5 bases). The CDR3 has 14 residues. Trimming removed 3 bases at V and 5 bases at J, with 11 bases between. Germline V CDR1 and CDR2: LNHDA, SQIVND (reference sequence). The CDR3 DNA is TGTGCCAGTAGTATGAAGCAGGGCGATCAGCCCCAGCATTTT. Amino acids: CASSMKQGDQPQHF.

The gene calls are TRBV15 and TRBJ1-4; 9 bases fit TRBD1. The germline CDR1 and CDR2 sequences are LNHNV and YYDKDF (reference sequence). Trimming removed 5 bases from V and 8 bases from J; junction bases left unmatched: 9. The CDR3 contains 15 residues. The CDR3 bases are TGTGCCACCAGCGGACCGGGACAGGGAATCGAAAAACTGTTTTTT. It is translated as CATSGPGQGIEKLFF.

This clone was seen more than once but under ten times. This chain uses TRBV9 with TRBJ2-2, with 8 bases fitting TRBD2. There are 15 residues in the CDR3. The V segment lost 3 bases and the J segment 6 bases; nucleotides outside the gene matches: 7. The V gene's germline CDR1 is SGDLS and CDR2 YYNGEE. The CDR3 nucleotides are TGTGCCAGCAGCGCCGGGACTAGGTACGCCGGGGAGCTGTTTTTT. Its translation: CASSAGTRYAGELFF.

The J gene is TRBJ1-2, the V gene TRBV7-2, with TRBD1 matching 9 bases. The CDR3 runs 13 residues. Unmatched junction bases numbered 7, after V lost 5 bases and J lost 9 bases. The germline V gene has CDR1 SGHTA and CDR2 FQGNSA. CDR3 bases: TGTGCCAGCAGCCCGACAGGGGGTGTTAGCTACACCTTC. Residues: CASSPTGGVSYTF. The full variable domain, in which reference TRBV7-2 and TRBJ1-2 provide the parts outside the CDR3, is GAGVSQSPSNKVTEKGKDVELRCDPISGHTALYWYRQSLGQGLEFLIYFQGNSAPDKSGLPSDRFSAERTGGSVSTLTIQRTQQEDSAVYLCASSPTGGVSYTFGSGTRLTVV.

This clone was detected only a few times. This chain connects TRBV5-6 to TRBJ2-7; tentative D call: TRBD2 (7 bases). Trimming stripped 1 base from V and 6 bases from J, with 11 bases between. CDR3 length equals 13 residues. Germline assignment: CDR1 SGHDT and CDR2 YYEEEE. Here the CDR3 reads CASSLRGAGEQYF. CDR3 sequence (DNA): TGTGCCAGCAGCTTGCGGGGGGCGGGCGAGCAGTACTTC.

The chain combines TRBV5-5 with TRBJ1-4; D unresolved. Trimming removed 9 bases at V and 7 bases at J, with 19 bases between. Per germline, CDR1 SGHKS and CDR2 YYEKEE (reference sequence). This CDR3 is 14 amino acids long. CDR3 sequence reads: CATRIRTDGEKLFF. CDR3 bases: TGTGCCACCCGAATACGGACTGATGGTGAAAAACTGTTTTTT.

The chain employs TRBV3-1 (or the pseudogene TRBV3-2) and TRBJ2-2; 12 bases are shared with TRBD2. Trimming at V came to 2 bases and at J to 4 bases, leaving 14 bases not matched to a gene. The CDR3 totals 20 residues. Germline CDR1 and CDR2: LGHDT and YNNKEL (reference sequence). CDR3 residues: CASSQYGGLAGGRATGELFF. The CDR3 DNA sequence: TGTGCCAGCAGCCAATATGGAGGGCTAGCGGGGGGGCGTGCCACCGGGGAGCTGTTTTTT.

CDR3 coding DNA: TGTGCCAGCAGTGAAGGTCGCTCTGGAAACACCATATATTTT. Its translation: CASSEGRSGNTIYF. This chain uses TRBV6-1 with TRBJ1-3; D gene uncertain. Germline V gives CDR1 MNHNS, CDR2 SASEGT. Between the trimmed V and J ends, which lost 1 base and 0 bases, there was a span of 4 bases. This CDR3 comprises 14 residues.

The chain employs TRBV11-2 and TRBJ2-1; TRBD1 agrees at 10 bases. Germline loops: CDR1 SGHAT, CDR2 FQNNGV. The CDR3 has 17 amino acids. After removal of 5 bases from V and 6 bases from J, the junction contained 13 bases not matched to a gene. The CDR3 bases are TGTGCCAGCAGCCTCCTCATGCCGGGACAGGGGTCCAATGAGCAGTTCTTC. Protein product: CASSLLMPGQGSNEQFF.

The chain couples TRBV7-9 to TRBJ1-1; the match to TRBD1 covers 7 bases. The CDR3 runs to 14 residues. V was clipped by 4 bases and J by 6 bases; unmatched bases: 8. From germline, CDR1 is SEHNR and CDR2 FQNEAQ (reference sequence). The CDR3 nucleotides read TGTGCCAGCAGCTACCCGACAGGGTCAGCTGAAGCTTTCTTT. This codes for CASSYPTGSAEAFF.

J is TRBJ2-3 and V is TRBV6-5; 10 bases are shared with TRBD1. CDR3 size: 14 residues. J lost 4 bases, V lost 6 bases, and 4 bases had no gene match. Germline V gene lookup returns CDR1 MNHEY and CDR2 SVGAGI. The DNA of the CDR3 is TGTGCCAGCAGACCTGGACAGGGGGCAGATACGCAGTATTTT. It translates to CASRPGQGADTQYF.

This chain uses TRBV2 with TRBJ1-4, with TRBD1 matching over 10 bases. The CDR3 contains 15 residues. CDR1 is SNHLY and CDR2 is FYNNEI in the germline V gene. Germline trimming cut 0 bases from V and 7 bases from J; bases unmatched to any gene: 2. The DNA for the CDR3 is TGTGCCAGCAGTGAAGCCCGGACAGGGGGTGAAAAACTGTTTTTT. It translates to CASSEARTGGEKLFF. Combining the CDR3 with reference TRBV2 and TRBJ1-4 gives the whole variable domain EPEVTQTPSHQVTQMGQEVILRCVPISNHLYFYWYRQILGQKVEFLVSFYNNEISEKSEIFDDQFSVERPDGSNFTLKIRSTKLEDSAMYFCASSEARTGGEKLFFGSGTQLSVL.

Here the CDR3 reads CASSKQGAEAFF. The CDR3 DNA follows: TGTGCCAGCAGCAAACAGGGCGCTGAAGCTTTCTTT. The chain employs TRBV7-8 and TRBJ1-1; D is perhaps TRBD1 (6 bases). This CDR3 has 12 amino acids. The V and J ends lost 5 bases and 6 bases respectively, with 10 bases between them. Per germline, CDR1 SGHVS and CDR2 FQNEAQ.

The V call is TRBV11-3, the J call TRBJ2-3; 8 bases align to TRBD1. The germline gives CDR1 SGHNT, CDR2 YENEEA. V shed 5 bases and J 0 bases; nucleotides not matched to a gene: 7. This CDR3 is 16 amino acids long. DNA of the CDR3: TGTGCCAGCAGCCCAAGACAGGGGTCTAGCACAGATACGCAGTATTTT. It yields the protein CASSPRQGSSTDTQYF.

On this clone: Other DNA sequences within the sample encode an identical CDR3. V and J are TRBV12-3 or TRBV12-4 and TRBJ2-2; no clear D gene. Deletions cut 5 bases from V and 2 bases from J, with 3 bases between. This CDR3 has 12 amino acids. As DNA, the CDR3 is TGTGCCAGCAGTCTAAACACCGGGGAGCTGTTTTTT. As protein: CASSLNTGELFF.

The gene calls are TRBV10-3 and TRBJ1-3; the match to TRBD1 covers 11 bases. After removal of 6 bases from V and 0 bases from J, the junction contained 4 bases not matched to a gene. The length of the CDR3 is 16 residues. Germline V lookup: CDR1 ENHRY, CDR2 SYGVKD. The CDR3 spells CAIRRDRGFSGNTIYF. In nucleotides, the CDR3 is TGTGCCATCAGACGGGACAGGGGGTTCTCTGGAAACACCATATATTTT.

This clone was observed a few times. One junction end does not reproduce the germline sequence, and a read error may be involved. As DNA, the CDR3 is TGCGCCAGCAGCCAAGATCAGGGGACATACAAAAATGAAAAGCTGTTTTTT. It translates to CASSQDQGTYKNEKLFF. The chain recombines TRBV4-1 with TRBJ1-4, with D possibly matching TRBD1 (6 bases). Germline CDR1 is MGHRA and CDR2 is YSYEKL. The CDR3 is made up of 17 amino acids.

V is TRBV15 and J is TRBJ1-4; D unresolved. The V gene lost 0 bases and the J gene lost 6 bases, with 11 bases spanning the gap. Germline V gene lookup returns CDR1 LNHNV and CDR2 YYDKDF (reference sequence). There are 15 residues in the CDR3. The CDR3 spells CATSRDSSTDEKLFF. CDR3 coding DNA: TGTGCCACCAGCAGAGATTCATCCACGGATGAAAAACTGTTTTTT.

The J gene is TRBJ2-2, the V gene TRBV27; D is ambiguous. The germline V and J ends were trimmed by 7 bases and 2 bases, with 11 bases remaining between them. The CDR3 contains 14 residues. In germline, CDR1 is MNHEY, CDR2 SMNVEV (reference sequence). The CDR3 DNA reads TGTGCCAGCACCACTATTCTAAACACCGGGGAGCTGTTTTTT. The encoded protein is CASTTILNTGELFF.

Here the CDR3 reads CASSVRASGSHEQFF. The CDR3 bases are TGTGCCAGCAGCGTGAGGGCTAGCGGGAGTCATGAGCAGTTCTTC. This chain uses TRBV5-4 with TRBJ2-1; TRBD2 aligns across 10 bases. This CDR3 contains 15 residues. Germline-derived CDR1 and CDR2 are SGHNT and YYREEE (reference sequence). V lost 4 bases, J lost 8 bases, and 9 bases stayed unmatched.

The rearrangement joins TRBV6-2 or TRBV6-3 to TRBJ1-4; D gene unclear. Germline-derived CDR1 and CDR2 are MNHEY and SVGEGT. Trimming pared 0 bases from V and 7 bases from J, leaving 6 bases between. The CDR3 sequence is 13 residues long. This CDR3 is CASSYSRGEKLFF. DNA for the CDR3: TGTGCCAGCAGTTACTCCCGGGGTGAAAAACTGTTTTTT.

The chain is built from TRBV11-2 and TRBJ1-1, with D maybe TRBD1 (6 bases). V gave up 4 bases and J gave up 1 base, with 10 bases separating them. The CDR3 extends over 14 amino acids. CDR1 and CDR2 (germline): SGHAT, FQNNGV. CDR3 sequence (DNA): TGTGCCAGCAGCTATCCGGGACAGAACACTGAAGCTTTCTTT. Amino acids: CASSYPGQNTEAFF. Supplemented by reference TRBV11-2 and TRBJ1-1, the full variable domain reads EAGVAQSPRYKIIEKRQSVAFWCNPISGHATLYWYQQILGQGPKLLIQFQNNGVVDDSQLPKDRFSAERLKGVDSTLKIQPAKLEDSAVYLCASSYPGQNTEAFFGQGTRLTVV.

V is TRBV27 and J is TRBJ2-3; 7 bases match TRBD2. CDR1 MNHEY and CDR2 SMNVEV come from the germline V gene (reference sequence). Germline trimming cut 2 bases from V and 0 bases from J; bases unmatched to any gene: 5. This CDR3 is 16 amino acids long. The CDR3 sequence: CASSLAGEGSTDTQYF. The CDR3 coding sequence is TGTGCCAGCAGTTTAGCGGGAGAAGGTAGCACAGATACGCAGTATTTT.

This clone was seen a few times. The chain employs TRBV18 and TRBJ2-7; 8 bases match TRBD1. This CDR3 is 15 amino acids long. Germline CDR1 and CDR2: KGHSH and LQKENI. J was trimmed by 2 bases and V by 2 bases; bases with no gene match: 5. DNA for the CDR3: TGTGCCAGCTCACCAGGGGACAGGTCTACCTACGAGCAGTACTTC. Protein product: CASSPGDRSTYEQYF.

The rearrangement uses TRBV4-1 and TRBJ1-6; D unresolved. Looked up from germline, CDR1 is MGHRA and CDR2 is YSYEKL. V was shortened by 0 bases and J by 8 bases, with 5 bases between the two germline ends. The CDR3 covers 13 residues. The CDR3 region has the DNA TGCGCCAGCAGCCAAGATCGGGATTCACCCCTCCACTTT. This gives the protein CASSQDRDSPLHF.

The chain combines TRBV3-1 (or the pseudogene TRBV3-2) with TRBJ2-5, with a possible D match to TRBD1 (5 bases). The germline V gene encodes CDR1 LGHDT and CDR2 YNNKEL (reference sequence). The CDR3 extends over 11 amino acids. V was cut by 4 bases and J by 5 bases, with 5 bases left in between. The CDR3 here is CASSPGETQYF. The CDR3 DNA reads as TGTGCCAGCAGCCCAGGGGAGACCCAGTACTTC.

This clone was counted a single time. The V call is TRBV21-1, the J call TRBJ2-5; TRBD2 reflects the table's D call only, with no check against the DNA. TRBV21-1 is recorded as a pseudogene. This CDR3 has 17 amino acids. The CDR3 DNA follows: TGTGCCAGCAGCAAAGCGTTGGGACTCTTTACCCCAGAGACCCAGTACTTC. It translates to CASSKALGLFTPETQYF.

This sequence joins TRBV27 and TRBJ1-1; 9 bases align to TRBD1. V lost 4 bases and J lost 3; bases outside the gene matches: 18. This CDR3 comprises 19 residues. Germline CDR1 is MNHEY and CDR2 is SMNVEV (reference sequence). CDR3 protein: CASSSILTGGAGRDTEAFF. In DNA form, the CDR3 reads TGTGCCAGCAGTTCAATCCTCACAGGGGGCGCGGGTCGAGACACTGAAGCTTTCTTT.

The chain is built from TRBV12-3 or TRBV12-4 and TRBJ2-1; TRBD2 is a possible D gene (5 bases). V was shortened by 6 bases and J by 11 bases, with 17 bases between the two germline ends. There are 13 residues in the CDR3. The CDR3 DNA reads as TGTGCCAGCAGGCTCGGGATTACTGATAAGCAGTTCTTC. This gives the protein CASRLGITDKQFF.

J is TRBJ2-3 and V is TRBV5-1, with TRBD1 matching over 7 bases. The CDR3 runs to 15 residues. V was clipped by 0 bases and J by 2 bases; unmatched bases: 3. From germline, CDR1 is SGHRS and CDR2 YFSETQ. In DNA, the CDR3 is TGCGCCAGCAGCTTGGGACAGGGTTACACAGATACGCAGTATTTT. It translates to CASSLGQGYTDTQYF.